A selection of T cell receptor beta chains follows, all from one sample in a study of blood T cell repertoires in COVID-19. TCRdb keeps only in-frame clones here, not all; method: immunoSEQ multiplex PCR. In the table there are hundreds of thousands of clones, roughly 85% of which are singletons. Sequenced input: PBMCs or T cells enriched from blood (not recorded which). The receptors derive from a man aged 35-49 years who had been exposed to COVID-19. CDR3s include the opening cysteine and the closing phenylalanine or tryptophan. D genes are given only for firm matches. Rows may omit the clone size; those that give it use once, few, many or a size class.

v_gene,abundance,d_gene,j_gene,CDR3nt,CDR3aa
TRBV24-1,once,.,TRBJ1-3,TGTGCCACCAGTGACCCATTTCCAGGGAGAAACACCATATATTTT,CATSDPFPGRNTIYF
TRBV5-4,once,.,TRBJ1-6,TGTGCCAGCAGCCTCCGGGGGGGATTGGGGTCACCCCTCCACTTT,CASSLRGGLGSPLHF
TRBV3-1/TRBV3-2,.,.,TRBJ1-2,TGTGCCAGCAGCCAAATTGGACAGAGCTATGGCTACACCTTC,CASSQIGQSYGYTF
TRBV12-3/TRBV12-4,.,TRBD1,TRBJ1-3,TGTGCCAGTGGGGCCGGGACAGAGCACACCATATATTTT,CASGAGTEHTIYF
TRBV7-6,.,TRBD2,TRBJ2-3,TGTGCCAGCAGCCTAGCGGGAGGGCGGTCAGATACGCAGTATTTT,CASSLAGGRSDTQYF
TRBV4-2,.,TRBD1,TRBJ2-3,TGTGCCAGCAGCCAAGAGGGGGACAGGCGCACAGATACGCAGTATTTT,CASSQEGDRRTDTQYF
TRBV12-3/TRBV12-4,.,.,TRBJ2-1,TGTGCCAGCAGTTTCCTCAATGAGCAGTTCTTC,CASSFLNEQFF
TRBV30,.,.,TRBJ1-3,TGTGCCTGGAGAGGAGTGAGCTCTGGAAACACCATATATTTT,CAWRGVSSGNTIYF
TRBV19,.,TRBD1,TRBJ2-5,TGTGCCAGCAAAGCCCTAACAGGGGGCCAAGAGACCCAGTACTTC,CASKALTGGQETQYF
TRBV20-1,few,.,TRBJ2-7,TGCAGTGCTAGAGTCGGAGTTGAGCAGTACTTC,CSARVGVEQYF
TRBV7-9,.,.,TRBJ2-1,TGTGCCAGCAGCTCAGACACTAATGAGCAGTTCTTC,CASSSDTNEQFF
TRBV28,.,.,TRBJ2-7,TGTGCCAGCAGGGGGGGCTCCTACGAGCAGTACTTC,CASRGGSYEQYF
TRBV5-4,.,.,TRBJ2-1,TGTGCCAGCAGCTCTGGGGGCCATGAGCAGTTCTTC,CASSSGGHEQFF
TRBV3-1/TRBV3-2,.,.,TRBJ2-2,TGTGCCAGCAGCGGCGTGGCAGGCAACACCGGGGAGCTGTTTTTT,CASSGVAGNTGELFF
TRBV10-3,.,TRBD1,TRBJ1-2,TGTGCCATCAGTGAGTCGCAGGGGGCTGGAGGCTACACCTTC,CAISESQGAGGYTF
TRBV19,many,.,TRBJ1-2,TGTGCCAGTAGTATAGCCATCTACGATGGCTACACCTTC,CASSIAIYDGYTF
TRBV12-3/TRBV12-4,.,.,TRBJ1-1,TGTGCCAGCAGTTCTGCCGCGCGGGCTTTCTTT,CASSSAARAFF
TRBV9,.,.,TRBJ2-2,TGTGCCAGCAGCGTGTTCTTACGGGAGATGGGGGAGCTGTTTTTT,CASSVFLREMGELFF
TRBV9,.,.,TRBJ2-7,TGTGCCAGCAGCGTAGACGGGAGCGGTGACGAGCAGTACTTC,CASSVDGSGDEQYF
TRBV10-1,.,TRBD2,TRBJ2-1,TGCGCCAGCAGTGAGTCGTCGGGAGGGCCTCGGGAGCAGTTCTTC,CASSESSGGPREQFF
TRBV5-4,.,.,TRBJ1-1,TGTGCCAGCAGCTTGAGGGGCGGACAAGCCGAAGCTTTCTTT,CASSLRGGQAEAFF
TRBV9,.,TRBD1,TRBJ1-5,TGTGCCAGCAACGGGGGGACAGGCGATCAGCCCCAGCATTTT,CASNGGTGDQPQHF
TRBV5-1,once,.,TRBJ2-7,TGCGCCAGCAGCCCTGGGACTAAAGGGGGGGAGCAGTACTTC,CASSPGTKGGEQYF
TRBV5-1,.,TRBD1,TRBJ1-6,TGCGCCAGCAGCTCGGGACAGGCCGGGTCACCCCTCCACTTT,CASSSGQAGSPLHF
TRBV5-1,.,TRBD2,TRBJ2-1,TGCGCCAGCAGCACTGCTCCGGGACTAGCGATTAACAATGAGCAGTTCTTC,CASSTAPGLAINNEQFF
TRBV2,once,.,TRBJ1-4,TGTGCCAGCAGAAAAGGGCGAAAGTCCCCCTTACGGGGTCTGTTTTTT,CASRKGRKSPLRGLFF
TRBV5-1,.,TRBD2,TRBJ2-3,TGCGCCAGCAGCTGGACTAGCGCGTCACCAGATACGCAGTATTTT,CASSWTSASPDTQYF
TRBV10-3,.,.,TRBJ2-1,TGTGCCATCAGGACCCCTGGGGCCAATGAGCAGTTCTTC,CAIRTPGANEQFF
TRBV5-1,.,.,TRBJ1-6,TGCGCCAGCAGCCCACTCCGGGATTCACCCCTCCACTTT,CASSPLRDSPLHF
TRBV5-1,many,.,TRBJ2-1,TGCGCCAGCAGCTTGGGGGGTGGGGCCAATGAGCAGTTCTTC,CASSLGGGANEQFF
TRBV6-6,.,.,TRBJ1-1,TGTGCCAGCAGTTTACCCGAACAGGGTTACACTGAAGCTTTCTTT,CASSLPEQGYTEAFF
TRBV4-1,.,TRBD1,TRBJ1-6,TGCGCCAGCAGCCAACCAGCCGGGACAGGGCATTCACCCCTCCACTTT,CASSQPAGTGHSPLHF
TRBV30,.,.,TRBJ1-5,TGTGCCTGGAGTTACAGGGAGGGTCAGCCCCAGCATTTT,CAWSYREGQPQHF
TRBV6-5,.,.,TRBJ1-1,TGTGCCAGTGCGTCGGGACTTACGGGCCTTAGCCGGGCTTTCTTT,CASASGLTGLSRAFF
TRBV19,.,TRBD1,TRBJ1-5,TGTGCCAGTAGACCCCAGGGGGCCAATAGCAATCAGCCCCAGCATTTT,CASRPQGANSNQPQHF
TRBV7-9,.,.,TRBJ2-5,TGTGCCAGCAGCCGTCGCGGGGACCAAGAGACCCAGTACTTC,CASSRRGDQETQYF
TRBV5-1,.,TRBD2,TRBJ2-2,TGCGCCAGCAGCCGCGGGGGAGGGGACACCGGGGAGCTGTTTTTT,CASSRGGGDTGELFF
TRBV19,few,.,TRBJ1-3,TGTGCCAGCGAAAACCTCAATTCACGGGGAAACACCATATATTTT,CASENLNSRGNTIYF
TRBV6-5,.,.,TRBJ1-5,TGTGCCAGCAGCCGATCGACAGATCAGCCCCAGCATTTT,CASSRSTDQPQHF
TRBV2,.,TRBD1,TRBJ1-4,TGTGCCAGCAGAAGCGGGACAGGATCTGAAAAACTGTTTTTT,CASRSGTGSEKLFF
TRBV18,.,.,TRBJ2-4,TGTGCCAGCTCACCAACGGGGGACCCATATAACATTCAGTACTTC,CASSPTGDPYNIQYF
TRBV29-1,.,TRBD1,TRBJ2-2,TGCAGCGTAACAGGGGAATATGTTACCGGGGAGCTGTTTTTT,CSVTGEYVTGELFF
TRBV6-1,.,TRBD2,TRBJ2-3,TGTGCCAGCAGTGAATGGTGGGCGGGAGCCACAGATACGCAGTATTTT,CASSEWWAGATDTQYF
TRBV10-2,once,TRBD2,TRBJ2-1,TGCGCCAGCAAGGACCCGTTGAGCGGGAGTCGGGATGAGCAGTTCTTC,CASKDPLSGSRDEQFF
TRBV7-3,.,TRBD1,TRBJ1-3,TGTGCCAGCAGCCCGGGGACAGGGGGAAACACCATATATTTT,CASSPGTGGNTIYF
TRBV5-1,.,TRBD2,TRBJ2-7,TGCGCCAGCAGCTTGGCGGGAGGCTTAAGCGGCGAGCAGTACTTC,CASSLAGGLSGEQYF
TRBV7-9,.,.,TRBJ2-1,TGTGCCAGCAGATCCAGATATGAGACTAGTCGCAATGAGCAGTTCTTC,CASRSRYETSRNEQFF
TRBV11-3,.,.,TRBJ2-7,TGTGCCAGCAGCTCGAACCCCGGGTCTATCCCATACGAGCAGTACTTC,CASSSNPGSIPYEQYF
TRBV11-2,.,TRBD1,TRBJ1-2,TGTGCCAGCAGCATAAGCGGACAGGGCCCTAACTATGGCTACACCTTC,CASSISGQGPNYGYTF
TRBV20-1,.,TRBD2,TRBJ2-7,TGCAGTGCTAGTCTAGCGGGAGGAGCGACCTACGAGCAGTACTTC,CSASLAGGATYEQYF